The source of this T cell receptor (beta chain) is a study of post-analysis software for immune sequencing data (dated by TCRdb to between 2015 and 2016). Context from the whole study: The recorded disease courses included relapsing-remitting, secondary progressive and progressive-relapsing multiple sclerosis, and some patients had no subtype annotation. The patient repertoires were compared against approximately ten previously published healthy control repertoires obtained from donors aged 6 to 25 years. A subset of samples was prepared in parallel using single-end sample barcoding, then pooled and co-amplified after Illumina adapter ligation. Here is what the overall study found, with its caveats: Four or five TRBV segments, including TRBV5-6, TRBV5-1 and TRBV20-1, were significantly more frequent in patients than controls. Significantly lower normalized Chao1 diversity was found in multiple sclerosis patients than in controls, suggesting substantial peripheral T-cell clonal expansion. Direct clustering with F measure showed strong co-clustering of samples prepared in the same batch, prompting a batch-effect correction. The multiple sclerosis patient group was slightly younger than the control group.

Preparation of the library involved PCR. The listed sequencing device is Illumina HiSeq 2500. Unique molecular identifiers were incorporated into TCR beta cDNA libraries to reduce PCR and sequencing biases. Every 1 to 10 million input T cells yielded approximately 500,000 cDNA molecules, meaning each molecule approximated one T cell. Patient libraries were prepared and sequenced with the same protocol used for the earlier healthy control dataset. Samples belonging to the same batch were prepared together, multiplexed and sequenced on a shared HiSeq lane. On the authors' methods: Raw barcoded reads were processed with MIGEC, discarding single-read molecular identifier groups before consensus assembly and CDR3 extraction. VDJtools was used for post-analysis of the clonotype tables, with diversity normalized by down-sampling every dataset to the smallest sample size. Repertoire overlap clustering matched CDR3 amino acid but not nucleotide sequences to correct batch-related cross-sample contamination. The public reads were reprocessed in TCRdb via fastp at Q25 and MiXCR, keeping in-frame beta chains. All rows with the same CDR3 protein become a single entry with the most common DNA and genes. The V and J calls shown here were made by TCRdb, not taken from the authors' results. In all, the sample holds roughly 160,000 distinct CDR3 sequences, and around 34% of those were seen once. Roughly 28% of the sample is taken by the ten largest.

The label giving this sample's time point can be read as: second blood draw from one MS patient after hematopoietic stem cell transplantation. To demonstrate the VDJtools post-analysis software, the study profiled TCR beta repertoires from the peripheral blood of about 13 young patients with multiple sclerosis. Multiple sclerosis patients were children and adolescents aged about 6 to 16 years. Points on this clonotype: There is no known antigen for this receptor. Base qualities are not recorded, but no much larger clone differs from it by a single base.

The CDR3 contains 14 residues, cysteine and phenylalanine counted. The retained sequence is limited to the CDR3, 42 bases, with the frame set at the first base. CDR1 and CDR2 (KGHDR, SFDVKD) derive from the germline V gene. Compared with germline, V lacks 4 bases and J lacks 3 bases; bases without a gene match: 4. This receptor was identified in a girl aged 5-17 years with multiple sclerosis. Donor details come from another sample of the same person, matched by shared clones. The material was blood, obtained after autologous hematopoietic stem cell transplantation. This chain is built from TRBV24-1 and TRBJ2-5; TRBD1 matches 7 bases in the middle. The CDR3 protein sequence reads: CATSDPTGKETQYF. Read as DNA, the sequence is TGTGCCACCAGTGACCCGACAGGGAAAGAGACCCAGTACTTC.